A selection of T cell receptor beta chains follows, all from one sample in a study of blood T cell repertoires in COVID-19. Only in-frame clones appear in the TCRdb table, and some are missing; sequencing was by immunoSEQ multiplex PCR. The repertoire has roughly 100,000 clones, almost 85% of them found once; the top ten carry roughly 10%. The sequenced sample was peripheral blood. The receptors come from a man aged 70 or older with acute or convalescent COVID-19. CDR3s include the opening cysteine and the closing phenylalanine or tryptophan. The order of the fields is J gene, V gene, clone size, D gene, CDR3 DNA, CDR3 protein. A D gene is named only where the DNA matches it firmly. Only part of the rows carry a size: once, few, many, or a class if the clone is expanded.

J: TRBJ1-1; V: TRBV25-1; size: -; D: TRBD1; DNA: TGTGCCAGCAGTGGCAGGGGGCTTGTGACTGAAGCTTTCTTT; CDR3: CASSGRGLVTEAFF
J: TRBJ2-3; V: TRBV5-1; size: -; D: TRBD2; DNA: TGCGCCAGCAGCTTGGTGGGTAGCGGGGGGGCCACAGATACGCAGTATTTT; CDR3: CASSLVGSGGATDTQYF
J: TRBJ2-7; V: TRBV5-4; size: once; D: TRBD1; DNA: TGTGCCAGCAGCCGGGACAGGGCGGGGTCCTACGAGCAGTACTTC; CDR3: CASSRDRAGSYEQYF
J: TRBJ1-2; V: TRBV7-2; size: once; D: TRBD1; DNA: TGTGCCAGCACTCCCGGGACAGGGGAGTTCTATGGCTACACCTTC; CDR3: CASTPGTGEFYGYTF
J: TRBJ2-3; V: TRBV9; size: -; D: TRBD2; DNA: TGTGCCAGCAGCGTCAGGGGACTAGCGGTGAGCACAGATACGCAGTATTTT; CDR3: CASSVRGLAVSTDTQYF
J: TRBJ2-1; V: TRBV7-2; size: -; D: TRBD1; DNA: TGTGCCAGCAGCTTAGCCCTACAGGGGAATGAGCAGTTCTTC; CDR3: CASSLALQGNEQFF
J: TRBJ2-1; V: TRBV9; size: -; D: TRBD2; DNA: TGTGCCAGCAGCATACGTAGCGGGGGAGGCTACAATGAGCAGTTCTTC; CDR3: CASSIRSGGGYNEQFF
J: TRBJ1-2; V: TRBV18; size: -; D: TRBD1; DNA: TGTGCCAGCTCAAAGGGACAGGGTACCTATGGCTACACCTTC; CDR3: CASSKGQGTYGYTF
J: TRBJ2-1; V: TRBV19; size: -; D: TRBD2; DNA: TGTGCCAGTAGTATAGTAGCGGGGACCGGTTTTGAGCAGTTCTTC; CDR3: CASSIVAGTGFEQFF
J: TRBJ2-7; V: TRBV6-5; size: -; D: TRBD2; DNA: TGTGCCAGCAGTTACTCAGACGTGGGGGGGTCCGAGCAGTACTTC; CDR3: CASSYSDVGGSEQYF
J: TRBJ2-7; V: TRBV4-3; size: -; D: TRBD1; DNA: TGCGCCAGCAGCCAAGCGACAGGGGAGGCCTACGAGCAGTACTTC; CDR3: CASSQATGEAYEQYF
J: TRBJ2-3; V: TRBV11-2; size: -; D: -; DNA: TGTGCCAGCAGCTTAGGAGGGGGGGTAGGGGATACGCAGTATTTT; CDR3: CASSLGGGVGDTQYF
J: TRBJ2-7; V: TRBV28; size: once; D: -; DNA: TGTGCCAGCAGTTTCTTGGCCAGGGGAGTCGAGCAGTACTTC; CDR3: CASSFLARGVEQYF
J: TRBJ1-1; V: TRBV19; size: -; D: -; DNA: TGTGCCAGTAGTATAACGAGGGCTGAAGCTTTCTTT; CDR3: CASSITRAEAFF
J: TRBJ2-7; V: TRBV6-2/TRBV6-3; size: -; D: TRBD2; DNA: TGTGCCAGCAGTTACCCCGGACTAGCCGGCTACGAGCAGTACTTC; CDR3: CASSYPGLAGYEQYF